Listed below are T cell receptor beta chains from one sample, sequenced in a study of shared clonotypes between healthy human individuals. Sequenced by immunoSEQ multiplex PCR; TCRdb stores in-frame clones only, minus some. This sample has about 1.5 million clones, with around 97% found just once. Sequencing was done on a sample of naive CD4+ T cells sorted from blood. These receptors all come from a man aged 30-40 years in good health. Both conserved end residues are part of each CDR3. A D gene is named only where the DNA matches it firmly. For some rows the clone size is stated as once, few or many, or as a class when expanded; others skip it.

d_call | j_call | v_call | clone_size | cdr3_aa | cdr3_nt
TRBD1 | TRBJ2-3 | TRBV7-9 | NA | CASSLPTGAYTDTQYF | TGTGCCAGCAGCCTACCGACAGGGGCATACACAGATACGCAGTATTTT
NA | TRBJ2-7 | TRBV19 | NA | CASNPPGLGEQYF | TGTGCCAGTAATCCACCGGGTTTGGGCGAGCAGTACTTC
TRBD1 | TRBJ2-7 | TRBV6-1 | NA | CASSEMTGYSYEQYF | TGTGCCAGCAGTGAAATGACAGGGTACTCCTACGAGCAGTACTTC
NA | TRBJ2-7 | TRBV7-2 | once | CASSRLRDEQYF | TGTGCCAGCAGCCGCCTGAGGGACGAGCAGTACTTC
TRBD1 | TRBJ2-4 | TRBV7-9 | NA | CASSLNRGPVNIQYF | TGTGCCAGCAGCCTGAACAGGGGTCCGGTAAACATTCAGTACTTC
TRBD2 | TRBJ2-1 | TRBV18 | NA | CASHSGRYNEQFF | TGTGCCAGCCACAGCGGGAGGTACAATGAGCAGTTCTTC
NA | TRBJ2-2 | TRBV5-5 | NA | CASSLHLGPRLGPGELFF | TGTGCCAGCAGCTTGCATTTGGGTCCGAGGCTAGGTCCCGGGGAGCTGTTTTTT
TRBD1 | TRBJ1-2 | TRBV6-1 | NA | CASSETGGNGYTF | TGTGCCAGCAGCGAGACAGGGGGGAATGGCTACACCTTC
NA | TRBJ2-7 | TRBV6-5 | NA | CASTPTRPSYEQYF | TGTGCCAGCACCCCGACTAGGCCCTCCTACGAGCAGTACTTC
TRBD1 | TRBJ2-6 | TRBV5-1 | NA | CASSLGTGDAGANVLTF | TGCGCCAGCAGCTTGGGGACAGGGGACGCTGGGGCCAACGTCCTGACTTTC
NA | TRBJ2-5 | TRBV7-8 | once | CASSPASLRTIKTETQYF | TGTGCCAGCAGCCCGGCGTCGTTAAGGACTATCAAGACTGAGACCCAGTACTTC
NA | TRBJ2-5 | TRBV11-2 | once | CASSGARGETQYF | TGTGCCAGCAGCGGGGCCCGGGGTGAGACCCAGTACTTC
NA | TRBJ2-7 | TRBV27 | NA | CASSLQGSYEQYF | TGTGCCAGCAGTTTACAGGGATCCTACGAGCAGTACTTC
TRBD1 | TRBJ2-5 | TRBV5-5 | NA | CASSLAGTAYQETQYF | TGTGCCAGCAGCTTGGCCGGGACAGCGTACCAAGAGACCCAGTACTTC
NA | TRBJ1-1 | TRBV5-1 | NA | CASSLTGTPEAFF | TGCGCCAGCAGCTTGACCGGGACACCTGAAGCTTTCTTT
NA | TRBJ2-7 | TRBV5-4 | NA | CASSLHGGSSAYEQYF | TGTGCCAGCAGCCTACACGGGGGAAGTTCCGCCTACGAGCAGTACTTC
NA | TRBJ2-6 | TRBV5-1 | NA | CASSPQALLGAGANVLTF | TGCGCCAGCAGCCCACAAGCGCTCTTGGGGGCGGGGGCCAACGTCCTGACTTTC
NA | TRBJ1-5 | TRBV6-6 | NA | CASSYLGNQPQHF | TGTGCCAGCAGTTATTTGGGCAATCAGCCCCAGCATTTT
TRBD1 | TRBJ2-2 | TRBV4-3 | NA | CASSQEDRGYPNTGELFF | TGCGCCAGCAGCCAAGAAGACAGGGGATACCCGAACACCGGGGAGCTGTTTTTT
NA | TRBJ2-2 | TRBV2 | NA | CASSVLLLTGELFF | TGTGCCAGCAGTGTACTACTATTGACCGGGGAGCTGTTTTTT
NA | TRBJ2-1 | TRBV21-1 | NA | CASSKWTSGSWPNEQFF | TGTGCCAGCAGCAAGTGGACTAGCGGGAGCTGGCCAAATGAGCAGTTCTTC
NA | TRBJ1-3 | TRBV7-9 | NA | CASSFVDFSGNTIYF | TGTGCCAGCAGCTTTGTTGACTTCTCTGGAAACACCATATATTTT
NA | TRBJ2-7 | TRBV5-6 | NA | CASRQRYPYEQYF | TGTGCCAGCAGACAACGTTATCCCTACGAGCAGTACTTC
TRBD1 | TRBJ2-7 | TRBV5-6 | NA | CASSRQGAKSYEQYF | TGTGCCAGCAGCCGACAGGGGGCTAAATCCTACGAGCAGTACTTC
NA | TRBJ2-3 | TRBV9 | NA | CASSAGLPDTQYF | TGTGCCAGCAGCGCGGGACTCCCAGATACGCAGTATTTT
NA | TRBJ1-1 | TRBV7-2 | NA | CASSLASPTYTEAFF | TGTGCCAGCAGCTTAGCCAGTCCCACGTACACTGAAGCTTTCTTT
TRBD2 | TRBJ2-1 | TRBV10-1 | NA | CASSGASGSSYNEQFF | TGCGCCAGCAGTGGGGCCAGCGGGAGTTCCTACAATGAGCAGTTCTTC
TRBD1 | TRBJ1-1 | TRBV29-1 | NA | CSARQGLNTEAFF | TGCAGCGCTCGACAGGGCCTCAACACTGAAGCTTTCTTT
TRBD2 | TRBJ2-3 | TRBV4-1 | NA | CASSQGWREGPSSTQYF | TGCGCCAGCAGCCAAGGGTGGCGGGAGGGCCCGTCGAGTACGCAGTATTTT
TRBD1 | TRBJ1-2 | TRBV4-3 | NA | CASSHGTGGADYGYTF | TGCGCCAGCAGCCATGGGACAGGGGGCGCGGACTATGGCTACACCTTC
NA | TRBJ2-1 | TRBV18 | NA | CASSGEEQFF | TGTGCCAGCTCGGGGGAGGAGCAGTTCTTC